This T cell receptor beta chain is from a study of blood T cell repertoires in COVID-19. For the study at large: The United States, Italy and Spain provided the acute and convalescent COVID-19 samples.

Seattle patients were enrolled during active infection and followed longitudinally. TCRdb's copy holds only in-frame clones and misses some; the assay was immunoSEQ multiplex PCR. This sample has approximately 22,000 clones; roughly four fifths occur once, and the top ten carry approximately 2.7%. Deletions cut 5 bases from V and 9 bases from J, with 20 bases between. Germline CDR1 MNHEY, CDR2 SVGAGI. This CDR3 is built from 15 residues. The gene calls are TRBV6-5 and TRBJ1-5; D perhaps matches TRBD1 (6 bases). Material for sequencing was peripheral blood. The TCR was taken from a woman in her seventies with COVID-19, enrolled during active disease. The chain's CDR3 is CASSPGGGGWWPQHF. CDR3 coding DNA: TGTGCCAGCAGTCCCGGGGGCGGGGGGTGGTGGCCCCAGCATTTT.